The clone carrying this TCR beta chain was counted only a few times. Its antigen is undetermined. Germline V lookup: CDR1 SGHNT, CDR2 YYREEE (reference sequence). V was shortened by 4 bases and J by 1 base, with 11 bases between the two germline ends. The CDR3 runs to 14 residues. This sample stems from a study of T cell repertoires in cytomegalovirus infection. In the study overall: Newly reported HLA-C-restricted and thoroughly characterized HLA-B-restricted CMV epitopes were employed. Whole-study results and caveats: The ex vivo response was dominated by HLA-C-restricted CMV-specific TCR beta clonotypes.

TCRdb reprocessed the reads with MiXCR, giving one entry per CDR3 protein. The sample carries 750,000 to 950,000 distinct CDR3 sequences, just under 30% recorded once. The source material was cultured CD8+ T cells from PBMCs, sampled from culture after CMV antigen stimulation. V gene TRBV5-4 combines with J gene TRBJ1-1; D call uncertain. This sequence was found in a human donor in good health (CMV status not recorded). Some clones in this sample may be carry-over from other donors' samples. Written as DNA, the CDR3 is TGTGCCAGCAGCCTATATGAGAAGAACACTGAAGCTTTCTTT. Its translation is CASSLYEKNTEAFF.